These 7 T cell receptor beta chains were sequenced from one sample in a study of blood T cell repertoires in COVID-19 (dated by TCRdb to about 2020). Library generation was performed with the immunoSEQ multiplex PCR assay. Drawn from immuneACCESS, this table holds only the in-frame rearrangements with V and J called that TCRdb kept. Clones are partly lost; checked studies trace under half to an unresolved V gene and leave the rest unexplained. This sample has some 200,000 clones in its table, and 80% to 90% of those were observed once. Around 3% of the sample goes to the ten largest clones. The sample consisted of peripheral blood. The receptor source for this set is a man aged 45-65 years who had recovered from COVID-19.

The chain employs TRBV19 and TRBJ2-5; 9 nucleotides align to TRBD1. The CDR3 spans 15 residues. Germline CDR1 reads LNHDA; CDR2 reads SQIVND (reference sequence). Losses at the gene ends were 3 bases for V and 4 bases for J; bases not matched to a gene: 6. The CDR3 region has the DNA TGTGCCAGTAGTATCCGGGACAGGGCTGTAGAGACCCAGTACTTC. Encoded protein: CASSIRDRAVETQYF.

Worth noting for this clone: Other DNA sequences within the sample encode an identical CDR3. The genes are TRBV2 and TRBJ2-3; D ambiguous. The CDR3 extends over 12 amino acids. The germline CDR1 and CDR2 sequences are SNHLY and FYNNEI. Between the trimmed V and J ends, which lost 5 bases and 1 base, there was a span of 4 bases. CDR3 residues: CASSLGTDTQYF. The CDR3 nucleotides are TGTGCCAGCAGTCTAGGCACAGATACGCAGTATTTT.

The chain couples TRBV10-3 to TRBJ2-1, with 10 bases identical to TRBD1. The CDR3 extends over 14 amino acids. CDR1 and CDR2 (germline): ENHRY, SYGVKD. Unmatched junction bases numbered 10, after V lost 10 bases and J lost 7 bases. This CDR3 reads CATIRGQGRNEQFF. The CDR3 DNA follows: TGTGCCACGATTAGGGGACAGGGGAGGAATGAGCAGTTCTTC.

The chain employs TRBV30 and TRBJ1-6, with D perhaps TRBD1 (6 bases). Trimming shortened V by 3 bases and J by 7 bases, and 16 bases separated the two germline ends. The CDR3 is 15 amino acids. Germline assignment: CDR1 GTSNPN and CDR2 SVGIG (reference sequence). CDR3 region: CAWSRQWQGNSPLHF. The CDR3 DNA reads as TGTGCCTGGAGCCGGCAGTGGCAGGGGAATTCACCCCTCCACTTT.

This clone has more than one count but fewer than ten. The chain joins TRBV4-1 to TRBJ1-1, with 9 bases that match TRBD1. CDR1 MGHRA and CDR2 YSYEKL come from the germline V gene. The CDR3 totals 15 residues. Germline trimming cut 3 bases from V and 4 bases from J; bases unmatched to any gene: 6. In DNA, the CDR3 is TGCGCCAGCAGCCAGAGTTACAGGGGGCGCACTGAAGCTTTCTTT. It is translated as CASSQSYRGRTEAFF.

This clone was picked up one time. The chain employs TRBV14 and TRBJ2-2; 9 bases match TRBD1. Unmatched junction bases numbered 11, after V lost 4 bases and J lost 8 bases. This CDR3 is built from 16 residues. The germline CDR1 and CDR2 sequences are SGHDN and FVKESK. CDR3: CASSLRDRVTPGELFF. CDR3 coding DNA: TGTGCCAGCAGCCTCCGGGACAGGGTTACACCGGGGGAGCTGTTTTTT.

This chain joins TRBV10-3 and TRBJ2-1; the D gene is possibly TRBD1 (5 bases). The CDR3 covers 14 residues. Between the trimmed V and J ends, which lost 7 bases and 2 bases, there was a span of 12 bases. CDR1 ENHRY and CDR2 SYGVKD come from the germline V gene. CDR3 nucleotide sequence: TGTGCCATCACCCAGGGTTACGCCTACAATGAGCAGTTCTTC. This codes for CAITQGYAYNEQFF.